This section outlines one TCR beta chain sequence together with its context. Its antigen is undetermined. Within the sample, other DNA sequences also encode this same CDR3. Stated time point: week 35, safety follow-up. Mutant IDH1 20-mer peptide, at 300 ug, made up each vaccine dose, with topical imiquimod. The CDR3 consists of 14 residues. V dropped 3 bases and J dropped 0 bases, with 6 bases sitting between them. Germline V CDR1 and CDR2: LNHNV, YYDKDF (reference sequence). Profiling relied on immunoSEQ multiplex PCR, and the TCRdb table lists in-frame clones only, not all of them. The repertoire holds 73,000 or so clones, 80% to 85% seen once, with roughly 12% in the top ten. This record comes from a study of a mutant IDH1 vaccine in newly diagnosed glioma. Across the whole study: Standard pretreatment was either radiotherapy, temozolomide, or, for most, radiochemotherapy with temozolomide. Week 35 was assigned to visit V12, and week 47 was assigned to visit V13.

The J gene is TRBJ1-3, the V gene TRBV15; D uncertain. This sequence was found in a man aged 18 to 29 with glioma. The sequences come from PBMCs, collected from a glioma patient whose treatment included an IDH1 peptide vaccine. The CDR3 region is CATSRDSSGNTIYF. The CDR3 bases are TGTGCCACCAGCAGGGATTCCTCTGGAAACACCATATATTTT.